The 20 T cell receptor beta chains listed next were all sequenced from one sample in a study of cytomegalovirus exposure and HLA in healthy donors. The PCR used 60 Vbeta and 13 Jbeta primers. The data were produced by immunoSEQ multiplex PCR, yet TCRdb's version contains in-frame clones alone and is incomplete. The table lists 200,000 to 300,000 clones, about 80% of them singletons. Source material: PBMCs. The receptors stem from an older woman in good health and CMV-seropositive.

The chain carries TRBV19 and TRBJ2-5, with D hard to call. Matching the DNA end better, TRBJ2-7 makes the J call doubtful. The CDR3 is 14 amino acids. Germline assignment: CDR1 LNHDA and CDR2 SQIVND (reference sequence). DNA of the CDR3: TGTGCCAGTAGTAGGCGGCCAGCCTCCTACGAGCAGTACTTC. It specifies CASSRRPASYEQYF.

V usage is TRBV11-2 and J usage is TRBJ2-1; 10 bases agree with TRBD2. This CDR3 region has 15 residues. The V gene's germline CDR1 is SGHAT and CDR2 FQNNGV. V lost 5 bases to trimming and J lost 6 bases; unmatched junction nucleotides: 7. The CDR3 DNA is TGTGCCAGCAGCCCCGGGAGCGGGAGGGCCAATGAGCAGTTCTTC. Protein product: CASSPGSGRANEQFF.

This clone was counted a few times. The rearrangement uses TRBV19 and TRBJ2-3, with 8 bases fitting TRBD2. Germline V gene sequence: CDR1 LNHDA, CDR2 SQIVND (reference sequence). J was trimmed by 3 bases and V by 7 bases; bases with no gene match: 9. The CDR3 totals 15 residues. The DNA for the CDR3 is TGTGCCAGTACTCGGACAGCGGGAGAAACAGATACGCAGTATTTT. This translates into CASTRTAGETDTQYF.

The V gene is TRBV6-1, the J gene TRBJ2-5, with D possibly TRBD1 on 5 matching bases. Looked up from germline, CDR1 is MNHNS and CDR2 is SASEGT. The V gene lost 1 base and the J gene lost 5 bases, with 8 bases spanning the gap. This CDR3 contains 13 residues. The CDR3 loop is CASSEDRRETQYF. The DNA of the CDR3 is TGTGCCAGCAGTGAAGACAGGCGGGAGACCCAGTACTTC.

This chain joins TRBV7-9 and TRBJ2-5; D is undetermined. Germline V gives CDR1 SEHNR, CDR2 FQNEAQ (reference sequence). V was trimmed by 8 bases and J by 2 bases, leaving 6 bases between them. CDR3 length: 11 amino acids. DNA of the CDR3: TGTGCCAGCCGAGAACAAGAGACCCAGTACTTC. Translation: CASREQETQYF.

This rearrangement joins TRBV5-1 to TRBJ1-1, with D possibly matching TRBD1 (6 bases). CDR3 length: 15 residues. V shed 5 bases and J shed 6 bases, with 20 bases lying between them. CDR1 SGHRS and CDR2 YFSETQ come from the germline V gene. CDR3 nucleotides: TGCGCCAGCAGAGAAACGCAGGGGCTAGGGGCTGAAGCTTTCTTT. It is translated as CASRETQGLGAEAFF.

The chain has TRBV11-3 and TRBJ2-1; 7 nucleotides line up with TRBD2. CDR1 is SGHNT and CDR2 is YENEEA in the germline V gene. CDR3 size: 16 residues. V lost 4 bases to trimming and J lost 8 bases; unmatched junction nucleotides: 14. The CDR3 here is CASSSTQASGEDEQFF. CDR3 nucleotides: TGTGCCAGCAGCTCCACCCAGGCTAGCGGTGAGGATGAGCAGTTCTTC. Together with reference TRBV11-3 and TRBJ2-1, the CDR3 gives the full variable domain: EAGVVQSPRYKIIEKKQPVAFWCNPISGHNTLYWYLQNLGQGPELLIRYENEEAVDDSQLPKDRFSAERLKGVDSTLKIQPAELGDSAVYLCASSSTQASGEDEQFFGPGTRLTVL.

V gene TRBV21-1 combines with J gene TRBJ2-1; the D call in the table, TRBD2, was not verified against the DNA. TRBV21-1 is reported as a pseudogene. CDR3 size: 14 residues. CDR3 sequence reads: CASSRTSGSRLWFF. Here the CDR3 DNA reads TGTGCCAGCAGCAGGACTAGCGGGAGTAGGTTATGGTTCTTC.

The rearrangement links TRBV25-1 to TRBJ2-7; 9 bases agree with TRBD2. CDR1 is MGHDK, CDR2 SYGVNS, per germline. V trimming: 2 bases; J trimming: 4 bases; junction bases outside the gene matches: 6. The CDR3 is made up of 15 amino acids. CDR3 sequence (DNA): TGTGCCAGCAGTGAAGGGAGGCTAGCGGGATACGAGCAGTACTTC. Its protein is CASSEGRLAGYEQYF.

This chain links TRBV19 with TRBJ1-5; TRBD1 aligns across 7 bases. CDR3 size: 14 residues. Per the germline V gene, CDR1 is LNHDA and CDR2 is SQIVND (reference sequence). V lost 2 bases to trimming and J lost 6 bases; unmatched junction nucleotides: 4. The CDR3 region is CASSIYRGGQPQHF. The CDR3 nucleotides are TGTGCCAGTAGTATATACAGGGGTGGTCAGCCCCAGCATTTT.

This clone was observed once. V usage is TRBV28 and J usage is TRBJ2-3; weak D call: TRBD1 (6 bases). V was cut by 4 bases and J by 2 bases, with 16 bases left in between. CDR3 length: 16 amino acids. The germline V gene encodes CDR1 MDHEN and CDR2 SYDVKM. The DNA of the CDR3 is TGTGCCAGCAGTTCCAGGGGCGGGCTTCCCACAGATACGCAGTATTTT. This codes for CASSSRGGLPTDTQYF. The entire variable domain, with the rest obtained from reference TRBV28 and TRBJ2-3, is as follows: DVKVTQSSRYLVKRTGEKVFLECVQDMDHENMFWYRQDPGLGLRLIYFSYDVKMKEKGDIPEGYSVSREKKERFSLILESASTNQTSMYLCASSSRGGLPTDTQYFGPGTRLTVL.

The genes are TRBV4-2 and TRBJ2-3, with 10 bases aligning to TRBD2. V dropped 0 bases and J dropped 8; count of bases not matched to a gene: 11. The CDR3 is 17 amino acids. In germline, CDR1 is LGHNA, CDR2 YNFKEQ. The CDR3: CASSQDNKGLAGATQYF. The CDR3 nucleotides read TGTGCCAGCAGCCAAGATAATAAAGGGCTAGCGGGAGCTACGCAGTATTTT.

The J gene is TRBJ2-7, the V gene TRBV5-6; 12 nucleotides agree with TRBD2. With V trimmed by 5 bases and J by 10 bases, 10 bases remained unmatched. The CDR3 contains 14 residues. Per the germline V gene, CDR1 is SGHDT and CDR2 is YYEEEE. CDR3 protein: CASRTTSGSIGQYF. DNA of the CDR3: TGTGCCAGCAGGACGACTAGCGGGAGTATCGGTCAGTACTTC. Drawing the rest from reference TRBV5-6 and TRBJ2-7, the complete variable domain is DAGVTQSPTHLIKTRGQQVTLRCSPKSGHDTVSWYQQALGQGPQFIFQYYEEEERQRGNFPDRFSGHQFPNYSSELNVNALLLGDSALYLCASRTTSGSIGQYFGPGTRLTVT.

This clone was counted a single time. This sequence joins TRBV9 and TRBJ1-5, with a possible D match to TRBD1 (6 bases). The germline gives CDR1 SGDLS, CDR2 YYNGEE. V was cut by 0 bases and J by 6 bases, with 13 bases left in between. CDR3 size: 15 residues. In DNA form, the CDR3 reads TGTGCCAGCAGCGTAGGTGGGGGCGTGGGTCAGCCCCAGCATTTT. Translated: CASSVGGGVGQPQHF.

There are a few counts of this clone. The V call is TRBV7-9, the J call TRBJ2-7, with 7 nucleotides matching TRBD2. Germline V CDR1 and CDR2: SEHNR, FQNEAQ (reference sequence). The length of the CDR3 is 17 residues. V lost 5 bases to trimming and J lost 2 bases; unmatched junction nucleotides: 15. The CDR3 region is CASSPPLGAAGTYEQYF. The CDR3 nucleotides are TGTGCCAGCAGCCCCCCCCTTGGAGCAGCGGGAACCTACGAGCAGTACTTC.

In this sample, this clone turned up once. The chain is built from TRBV6-6 and TRBJ1-2; D possibly corresponds to TRBD1 (5 bases). Trimming removed 4 bases at V and 7 bases at J, with 10 bases between. CDR1 MNHNY and CDR2 SVGAGI come from the germline V gene (reference sequence). This CDR3 contains 12 residues. This chain's CDR3 is CASSSTQGGYTF. The CDR3 DNA reads as TGTGCCAGCAGTTCTACCCAGGGTGGCTACACCTTC.

The V call is TRBV9, the J call TRBJ1-4; D remains ambiguous. Trimming removed 0 bases from V and 5 bases from J, with 14 bases in between. Germline V gene data show CDR1 as SGDLS and CDR2 as YYNGEE. The CDR3 contains 16 residues. CDR3 DNA: TGTGCCAGCAGCGTAGCTGCTCCAGGCCTCAATGAAAAACTGTTTTTT. Translating it yields CASSVAAPGLNEKLFF.

J is TRBJ2-7 and V is TRBV9, with 7 positions matching TRBD1. Germline assignment: CDR1 SGDLS and CDR2 YYNGEE. With 4 bases clipped from V and 6 bases from J, the junction kept 10 bases outside the gene matches. The CDR3 is 14 amino acids. This CDR3 reads CASSPMGTAGEQYF. For the CDR3, the DNA is TGTGCCAGCAGCCCCATGGGGACAGCTGGCGAGCAGTACTTC.

This rearrangement joins TRBV29-1 to TRBJ2-7; tentative D call: TRBD1 (6 bases). The CDR3 length is 12 residues. Germline V lookup: CDR1 SQVTM, CDR2 ANQGSEA. Trimming left V 2 bases short and J 7 bases short, with 12 bases between. The CDR3 coding sequence is TGCAGCGTTGAAACAGGGATTCGAGAGCAGTACTTC. Translated: CSVETGIREQYF.

CDR3 DNA sequence: TGTGCCAGTAGTCCACGCCCGGGACAGGGGGCGTACGAGCAGTACTTC. Translated: CASSPRPGQGAYEQYF. The chain links TRBV19 to TRBJ2-5, with 12 bases lining up with TRBD1. The DNA end lines up better with TRBJ2-7; the J call may be wrong. The CDR3 runs to 16 residues. CDR1 and CDR2 from the germline V gene are LNHDA and SQIVND (reference sequence).